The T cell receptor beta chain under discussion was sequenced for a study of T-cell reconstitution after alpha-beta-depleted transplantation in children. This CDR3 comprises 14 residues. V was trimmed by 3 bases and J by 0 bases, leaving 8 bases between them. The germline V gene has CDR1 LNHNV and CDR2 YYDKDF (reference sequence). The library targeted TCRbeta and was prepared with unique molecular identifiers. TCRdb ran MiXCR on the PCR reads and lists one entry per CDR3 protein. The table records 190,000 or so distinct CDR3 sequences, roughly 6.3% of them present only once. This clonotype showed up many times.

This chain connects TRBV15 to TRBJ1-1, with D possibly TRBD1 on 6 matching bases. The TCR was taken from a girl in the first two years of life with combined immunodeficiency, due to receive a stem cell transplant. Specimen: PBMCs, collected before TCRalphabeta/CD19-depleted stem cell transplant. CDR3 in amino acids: CATSRGHMNTEAFF. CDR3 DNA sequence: TGTGCCACCAGCAGGGGACATATGAACACTGAAGCTTTCTTT. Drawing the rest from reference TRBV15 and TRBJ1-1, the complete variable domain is DAMVIQNPRYQVTQFGKPVTLSCSQTLNHNVMYWYQQKSSQAPKLLFHYYDKDFNNEADTPDNFQSRRPNTSFCFLDIRSPGLGDTAMYLCATSRGHMNTEAFFGQGTRLTVV.